This T cell receptor beta chain was sequenced in a study of human T cells and chemical hapten exposure. Turning to the study itself: Sensitizing treatment utilized 2% DPC over a roughly 2 cm by roughly 2 cm portion of upper inner arm skin. Patches with 0.01% DPC went on the upper back, and the tests were read at 6 days.

This clonotype was recorded a few times. V shed 4 bases and J shed 0 bases, with 12 bases lying between them. In germline, CDR1 is SGHTA, CDR2 FQGNSA. The CDR3 loop spans 15 amino acids. From the RACE reads, TCRdb called clonotypes with MiXCR, one entry per CDR3 protein. The table includes approximately 72,000 distinct CDR3 sequences, roughly 11% detected once. Time point defined: patch test 3, about 24 weeks after DPC sensitization. Treatment denoted: therapeutic diphenylcyclopropenone sensitization with weekly scalp DPC. Total RNA extraction was carried out from unfractionated whole blood. Sequencing used whole blood, obtained in connection with sensitization to the hapten diphenylcyclopropenone (DPC). The TCR comes from a woman aged 45 to 65 with alopecia areata. Some clones in this sample may be carry-over from other donors' samples. The chain couples TRBV7-2 to TRBJ1-1; D is unresolved. In DNA, the CDR3 is TGTGCCAGCAGCTCACTGAAGGGTGTGAACACTGAAGCTTTCTTT. Protein product: CASSSLKGVNTEAFF.